This T cell receptor (beta chain) was sequenced for a study of a mutant IDH1 vaccine in newly diagnosed glioma (TCRdb year 2021). For the wider study: The roughly 33 treated patients were about 60% male and around 40% female, with a mean age of roughly 40 years. Peripheral blood was collected at six visits: V03 (baseline), V05, V07, V10, V12 and V13. Before enrollment, most patients had been given radiochemotherapy with temozolomide as standard therapy, while the rest had received either radiotherapy alone or temozolomide alone. For exploratory analyses, fewer than 30 treated patients had longitudinal TCRB deep sequencing done wherever samples were available.

The full study reports these points: Availability determined which PBMC samples were chosen for TCRB deep sequencing. Across multiple MHC alleles, vaccine-induced immune responses were seen in approximately 93% of patients. It was noted by the authors that analyses of patient blood samples could not be reproduced owing to sample limitations. Pseudoprogression appeared unrelated to alterations in the top peripheral T cell clonotypes detected by TCRB sequencing.

Libraries were constructed by the immunoSEQ multiplex PCR assay. Following the manufacturer's protocol, the hsTCRB Kit was used to amplify rearranged TCR beta chain sequences. An Illumina MiSeq was used to sequence the TCRB libraries. The original methods were these. The kit vendor's proprietary platform handled demultiplexing, trimming and gene mapping. The clones in this table, taken by TCRdb from immuneACCESS, are in-frame only. Not every clone is retained; where verified, under half of the shortfall comes from an unresolved V gene, and the cause of the rest is unknown. V and J calls and clone size come straight from that table; D and trimming were deduced from the DNA. The sample table records 60,000 to 85,000 clones; less than 85% of these occur just once. The ten biggest clones cover around 8.8% of the sample. The CDR3 sequence holds 17 residues, the cysteine and phenylalanine included. Kept here is only the CDR3 DNA, which spans 51 bases and is read in frame from base 1. Trimming at the junction amounts to 1 base on V and 0 bases on J, and the germline ends lie 15 bases apart. Sequences LNHDA (CDR1) and SQIVND (CDR2) are obtained from the germline V gene (reference sequence).

Comment on this clone: There is no known antigen for this receptor. Per-base qualities were not stored, and no clone one base away is much larger.

The time point label for this specimen denotes: baseline, week 1 (first vaccination visit). The meaning of the sample's treatment or condition label: pre-vaccination baseline after standard-of-care therapy. Donors had newly diagnosed WHO grade 3 or 4 IDH1-mutant astrocytomas with loss of nuclear ATRX. The samples were drawn from NOA16, a multicentre, single-arm, open-label phase I trial in Germany that tested a mutant IDH1 peptide vaccine in humans for the first time. Visit V03 blood draws served as the baseline sample for immunogenicity testing. Genomic DNA for TCRB sequencing was isolated from EDTA blood with the DNeasy Blood and Tissue Kit.

Sequenced here: PBMCs, sampled from a glioma patient treated with radiotherapy, temozolomide or both. The source is a man over 45 with glioma. Rearrangement joined TRBV19 to TRBJ1-1; a weak D assignment points to TRBD1 (5 bases agree). In nucleotide form, the sequence is TGTGCCAGTAGTATAGGGCAGGGTCGGCGAATGAACACTGAAGCTTTCTTT. Its translation is CASSIGQGRRMNTEAFF. The full variable domain, completed from the reference TRBV19 and TRBJ1-1 proteins outside the CDR3, reads DGGITQSPKYLFRKEGQNVTLSCEQNLNHDAMYWYRQDPGQGLRLIYYSQIVNDFQKGDIAEGYSVSREKKESFPLTVTSAQKNPTAFYLCASSIGQGRRMNTEAFFGQGTRLTVV.